The clone carrying this TCR beta chain appeared a few times. Its specificity is unknown. This record comes from a study of cytomegalovirus exposure and HLA in healthy donors. Looking at the study overall: A preliminary data release comprised around 85 million unique TCRs obtained from HLA-typed donors. Out of 398 genotyped donors, roughly 83% belonged to the Caucasian-associated ancestry cluster. Notes on the study in general: A later analysis appeared to link common viral pathogens to several of the most significant clusters.

Primers included in the PCR were 60 Vbeta and 13 Jbeta primers. Libraries were prepared by immunoSEQ multiplex PCR; TCRdb keeps only in-frame clonotypes and omits some of them. The sample lists about 200,000 clones, roughly 80% occurring once. Germline CDR1 MNHNS, CDR2 SASEGT. CDR3 length: 18 residues. V gave up 2 bases and J gave up 1 base; unmatched junction bases: 8. Donors sampled were nominally healthy, though unrecorded immune exposures were likely. The sample taken for sequencing was PBMCs. The rearrangement joins TRBV6-1 to TRBJ2-1; 10 bases align to TRBD2. This clonotype originated in a male donor in good health and CMV-seronegative. CDR3 DNA sequence: TGTGCCAGCAGTGAACAACTAGCGGGACCCACTTCCTACAATGAGCAGTTCTTC. This sequence encodes CASSEQLAGPTSYNEQFF.